This T cell receptor (beta chain) derives from a study of blood T cell repertoires in COVID-19. Across the study: COVID-19 samples collected from the United States, Italy and Spain covered acute and convalescent phases. T cells, B-cell-depleted T cells, or PBMCs supplied cDNA or gDNA.

Enrolled during active infection, Seattle patients were then followed longitudinally. CDR1 is SQVTM and CDR2 is ANQGSEA in the germline V gene. This CDR3 region has 14 residues. The V gene lost 3 bases and the J gene lost 0 bases, with 9 bases spanning the gap. This table comes from immunoSEQ multiplex PCR, and its TCRdb copy is limited to in-frame clones, with some not included. The sample has hundreds of thousands of clones; around 87% are singletons. The genes are TRBV29-1 and TRBJ1-3, with a possible D match to TRBD1 (5 bases). The sequenced material came from peripheral blood. The receptor's source is a woman aged 35 to 49 with COVID-19, enrolled during active disease. The CDR3 protein is CSVEKGFSGNTIYF. The CDR3 nucleotides read TGCAGCGTTGAGAAGGGGTTCTCTGGAAACACCATATATTTT.